This T cell receptor (beta chain) was sequenced during a study of OX40 agonist ivuxolimab in advanced cancers. General notes on the study: Ivuxolimab was an agonistic, fully human IgG2 monoclonal antibody directed against OX40 (CD134), a costimulatory receptor. Intravenous ivuxolimab was administered to patients every 2 weeks at six dose levels: 0.01, 0.1, 0.3, 1.5, 3 and 10 mg/kg. Peripheral TCRbeta sequencing aimed to test whether ivuxolimab altered TCR sequence diversity and caused clonal T-cell expansion. A male proportion of about 79% and a mean age of approximately 61 years, ranging from about 20 to 85, were recorded for the dose-escalation cohort. Partial responses were achieved by three dose-escalation patients, of whom one had hepatocellular carcinoma and two had cutaneous melanoma. The paper reports the monotherapy dose-escalation portion (N ≈ 50 patients) of the phase I ivuxolimab trial. Of the roughly 50 dose-escalation patients, hepatocellular carcinoma was present in some 19, melanoma in around 15, renal cell carcinoma in 9 and head and neck cancer in 9. Prior anti-PD-1, anti-PD-L1 or anti-CTLA-4 therapy was permitted, and checkpoint inhibitors had been received by 40% to 50% of dose-escalation patients.

General conclusions and limits of the study: At doses from 0.1 to 3.0 mg/kg, clonal expansion was seen in both CD4+ and CD8+ blood T cells between baseline and week 6. In the 0.1-3.0 mg/kg groups, partial responders had among the lowest normalized peripheral clonal expansion, particularly in CD8+ T cells. After ivuxolimab, CD8+ T cells had more expanded clones than CD4+ T cells on average. The antigen specificity of the clonally expanded peripheral T cells was not determined. Low levels of normalized T-cell clonal expansion were also seen in some patients who did not respond.

With regard to this clone: Its antigen is currently not known. No base-level quality is on record; no much larger clone is a single base apart.

To sequence the TCRbeta CDR3 region, genomic DNA was isolated from the sorted cells. The immunoSEQ Assay was used to sequence the TCRbeta CDR3 regions. The table was pulled from immuneACCESS by TCRdb, which kept in-frame rearrangements only. Such tables lose some clones; where checked, under half of the loss comes from unresolved V genes, and the rest has no known cause. In all, the sample holds over 70,000 clones, and about 88% of those were seen once. About 0.31% of the sample is taken by the ten largest. V and J are trimmed by 4 bases and 5 bases, and the gene matches miss 13 bases of the junction. The CDR3 runs 16 residues from the cysteine to the phenylalanine. The only DNA kept is the CDR3, 48 bases in frame from the first base. The germline V gene sets CDR1 to SGHRS and CDR2 to YFSETQ. The trial excluded patients who had a history of autoimmune disease or who were on systemic immunosuppression. Peripheral blood for TCR sequencing was collected from all dose cohorts at baseline, on cycle 4 day 1, and on cycle 7 day 1. Samples came from an open-label, multicenter, first-in-human phase I dose-escalation trial of ivuxolimab. Adults with locally advanced or metastatic head and neck squamous cell, hepatocellular, melanoma or renal cell carcinoma were enrolled in the trial. CD4+ and CD8+ T cells were sorted separately from peripheral blood before TCR sequencing.

The chain joins TRBV5-1 to TRBJ2-5; the central 8 bases match TRBD1. This receptor was identified in an adult with an advanced solid tumor such as melanoma, head and neck, liver or kidney cancer. Sequenced here: CD4+ or CD8+ T cells sorted from blood, sampled in a trial of the OX40 agonist ivuxolimab. The sequence in DNA is TGCGCCAGCAGCGGGGGCGTAGGAACAGGGGGGGAGACCCAGTACTTC. Its translation is CASSGGVGTGGETQYF.